The TCR beta chain described here comes from a study of blood T cell repertoires in COVID-19 (TCRdb year 2020). Background for the entire study: The collaborator samples originated in the United States, Italy and Spain and spanned the acute and convalescent phases of COVID-19. Deeply sampled blood TCRbeta repertoires from subjects exposed to, actively infected with, or recovered from COVID-19 were included in the dataset. The samples were drawn from two sources: the first 160 participants of the ongoing ImmuneRACE study, and over 1,000 subjects contributed by 6 global collaborators. Where HLA class I and class II types were available, the types were taken from metadata supplied by the sample provider, not from assay-based typing. A de-identified subject ID, COVID-19 status, age in years and sex were almost always included in the sample metadata. The material from the prospective study consisted of cDNA or gDNA derived from T cells, B-cell-depleted T cells, or PBMCs. A freely available public database, intended as a resource for researchers studying the immune response to SARS-CoV-2, is where the repertoires were released.

Details on this clone: Its binding antigen is unknown. Nothing much larger sits one base from this clone, and base qualities are not available.

Overall study outcomes, separate from this receptor: How much clinical and demographic metadata was included differed by source and by participant, and the metadata was provided uncurated.

As encoded in the germline V gene, CDR1 is MGHRA while CDR2 is YSYEKL. After removal of 2 bases from V and 2 bases from J, the junction retains 5 bases not matched to a gene. There are 15 amino acids in the CDR3, from cysteine to phenylalanine inclusive. Kept here is only the CDR3 DNA, which spans 45 bases and is read in frame from base 1. TCRbeta CDR3 regions were amplified from genomic DNA by means of the immunoSEQ Assay, a bias-controlled multiplex PCR. As for the authors' bioinformatics: The number of nucleated cells in each sample was estimated by amplification of reference gene primers within the assay. To quantify the absolute abundance of each unique TCRbeta CDR3 rearrangement, sequence reads were collapsed and filtered. Productive Simpson clonality was computed per sample as the square root of Simpson's diversity index over productive rearrangements. In TCRdb, the immuneACCESS table is reduced to in-frame sequences with V and J assigned. These tables do not hold every clone; where another copy was compared, an unresolved V gene accounts for under half, and the others remain unexplained. That table supplies the V and J calls and clone size; D and trimming were determined from the DNA. For this sample there are some 300,000 clones; around 88% appear just once. The ten largest account for roughly 6.9% of the sample.

A second Seattle source provided samples from volunteer blood donors who had recovered from COVID-19. The collaborating institutions used their own protocols to collect whole blood in K2EDTA tubes. For TCRbeta analysis, collaborator samples were shipped as frozen whole blood, as isolated PBMCs, or as DNA extracted from either sample type. The source material was peripheral blood. This receptor was identified in a woman in her 30s who had recovered from COVID-19. This chain is built from TRBV4-1 and TRBJ1-2; the junction holds 7 bases that match TRBD1. The CDR3 has the sequence CASSQQDRANYGYTF. The nucleotide sequence is given as TGCGCCAGCAGCCAACAAGACAGGGCCAACTATGGCTACACCTTC.